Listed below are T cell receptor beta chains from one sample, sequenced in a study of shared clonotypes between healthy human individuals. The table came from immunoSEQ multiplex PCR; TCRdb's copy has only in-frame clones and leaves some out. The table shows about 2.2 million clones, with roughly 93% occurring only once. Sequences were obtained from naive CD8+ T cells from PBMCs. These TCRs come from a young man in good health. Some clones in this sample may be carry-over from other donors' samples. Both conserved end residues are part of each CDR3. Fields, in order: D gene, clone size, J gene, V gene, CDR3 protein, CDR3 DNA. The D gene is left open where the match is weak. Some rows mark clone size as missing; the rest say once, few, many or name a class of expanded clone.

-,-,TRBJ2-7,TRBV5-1,CASSSRASYEQYF,TGCGCCAGCAGCTCTCGGGCGAGCTACGAGCAGTACTTC
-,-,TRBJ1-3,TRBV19,CASSITATDTIYF,TGTGCCAGTAGTATAACAGCGACTGACACCATATATTTT
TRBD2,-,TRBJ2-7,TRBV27,CASGTSGYEQYF,TGTGCCAGCGGAACTAGCGGCTACGAGCAGTACTTC
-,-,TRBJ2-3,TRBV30,CAWSWGSPDTQYF,TGTGCCTGGAGTTGGGGCAGTCCAGATACGCAGTATTTT
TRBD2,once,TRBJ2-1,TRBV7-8,CASSLGSGSGNEQFF,TGTGCCAGCAGCTTAGGGAGCGGGAGCGGAAATGAGCAGTTCTTC
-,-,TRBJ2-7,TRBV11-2,CASSLPGEGYYEQYF,TGTGCCAGCAGCTTGCCCGGAGAGGGATACTACGAGCAGTACTTC
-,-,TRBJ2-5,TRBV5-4,CASRLGRGLETQYF,TGTGCCAGCAGGTTGGGCAGGGGCTTAGAGACCCAGTACTTC
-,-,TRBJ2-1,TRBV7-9,CASSPKSQRSYNEQFF,TGTGCCAGCAGCCCCAAGTCCCAACGCTCCTACAATGAGCAGTTCTTC
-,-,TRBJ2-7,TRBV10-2,CATQGTPYEQYF,TGCGCCACACAAGGGACACCATACGAGCAGTACTTC
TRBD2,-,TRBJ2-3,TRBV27,CASRTGLARPSTDTQYF,TGTGCCAGCAGAACGGGACTAGCGAGACCTAGCACAGATACGCAGTATTTT
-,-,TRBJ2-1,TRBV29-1,CSADDRRSSYNEQFF,TGCAGCGCCGATGACAGGAGAAGCTCCTACAATGAGCAGTTCTTC
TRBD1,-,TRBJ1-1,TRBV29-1,CSGRQGDTEAFF,TGCAGCGGCCGACAGGGAGACACTGAAGCTTTCTTT
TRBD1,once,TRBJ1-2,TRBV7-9,CASSLGDRVIGYTF,TGTGCCAGCAGCTTAGGGGACAGGGTGATCGGCTACACCTTC
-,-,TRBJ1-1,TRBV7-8,CASSLVGGKGSETEAFF,TGTGCCAGCAGCTTAGTAGGGGGAAAAGGTTCGGAAACTGAAGCTTTCTTT
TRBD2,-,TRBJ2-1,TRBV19,CASSIGGTSGYNEQFF,TGTGCCAGTAGTATAGGAGGGACTAGCGGTTACAATGAGCAGTTCTTC
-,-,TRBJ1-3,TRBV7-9,CASSYPFGLNIYF,TGTGCCAGCAGCTACCCATTCGGACTCAACATATATTTT
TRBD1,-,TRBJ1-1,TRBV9,CASSTRQGAETEAFF,TGTGCCAGCAGCACCAGACAGGGGGCCGAGACTGAAGCTTTCTTT
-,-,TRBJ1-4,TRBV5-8,CASSLVGGGEKLFF,TGTGCCAGCAGCCTTGTTGGAGGGGGGGAAAAACTGTTTTTT
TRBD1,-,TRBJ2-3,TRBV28,CASSLFGTGYTDTQYF,TGTGCCAGCAGTTTATTCGGGACAGGATACACAGATACGCAGTATTTT
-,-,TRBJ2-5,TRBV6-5,CASSPGGGEQETQYF,TGTGCCAGCAGCCCCGGAGGGGGGGAGCAAGAGACCCAGTACTTC
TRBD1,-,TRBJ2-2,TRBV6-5,CASSWDRDISGELFF,TGTGCCAGCAGTTGGGACAGGGATATTTCCGGGGAGCTGTTTTTT
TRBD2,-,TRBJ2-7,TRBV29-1,CSVVLSGRVYEQYF,TGCAGCGTTGTTTTATCGGGGAGGGTCTACGAGCAGTACTTC
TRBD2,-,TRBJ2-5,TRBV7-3,CASSATGLARETQYF,TGTGCCAGCAGCGCTACGGGACTAGCTCGGGAGACCCAGTACTTC
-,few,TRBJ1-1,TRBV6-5,CASRGTEAFF,TGTGCCAGCCGTGGCACTGAAGCTTTCTTT
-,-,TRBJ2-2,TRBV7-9,CASRRGPRGRMDGELFF,TGTGCCAGCAGGCGAGGGCCCCGTGGCAGGATGGACGGGGAGCTGTTTTTT
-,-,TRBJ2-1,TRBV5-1,CASSLARETYNEQFF,TGCGCCAGCAGCTTGGCCCGGGAGACCTACAATGAGCAGTTCTTC
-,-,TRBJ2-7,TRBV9,CASSVAPSGRSYEQYF,TGTGCCAGCAGCGTAGCCCCCTCTGGCAGGTCCTACGAGCAGTACTTC
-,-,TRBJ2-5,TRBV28,CASSTPGVVSQETQYF,TGTGCCAGCTCCACCCCCGGGGTTGTTTCCCAAGAGACCCAGTACTTC
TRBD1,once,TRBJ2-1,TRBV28,CASVTDRGGNEQFF,TGTGCCAGCGTAACGGACAGGGGGGGGAATGAGCAGTTCTTC
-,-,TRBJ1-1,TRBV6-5,CASSGSRNLNTEAFF,TGTGCCAGCAGTGGATCCAGGAATTTGAACACTGAAGCTTTCTTT
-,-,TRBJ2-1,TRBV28,CASSRRAIDDEQFF,TGTGCCAGCAGCCGGCGGGCCATCGACGATGAGCAGTTCTTC
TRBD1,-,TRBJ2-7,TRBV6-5,CASSFVGQGASEQYF,TGTGCCAGCAGTTTTGTGGGACAGGGGGCATCCGAGCAGTACTTC
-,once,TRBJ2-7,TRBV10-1,CASSETRGEQYF,TGCGCCAGCAGCGAAACACGGGGGGAGCAGTACTTC
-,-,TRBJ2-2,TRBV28,CASSLQGPGELFF,TGTGCCAGCAGTCTCCAGGGCCCCGGGGAGCTGTTTTTT
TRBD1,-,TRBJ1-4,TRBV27,CASSFAGGGEKLFF,TGTGCCAGCAGTTTTGCAGGGGGCGGAGAAAAACTGTTTTTT
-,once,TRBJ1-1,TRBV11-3,CASTSPLGECTEAFF,TGTGCCAGCACGTCCCCTTTGGGGGAATGCACTGAAGCTTTCTTT
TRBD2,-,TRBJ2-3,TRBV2,CANAGGVMDTQYF,TGTGCCAACGCCGGGGGGGTTATGGATACGCAGTATTTT
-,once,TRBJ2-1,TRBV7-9,CASSQGMAEQFF,TGTGCCAGCAGCCAAGGGATGGCTGAGCAGTTCTTC
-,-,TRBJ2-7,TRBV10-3,CAIRATSGTGPGEQYF,TGTGCCATCAGAGCAACCTCAGGGACTGGGCCCGGGGAGCAGTACTTC
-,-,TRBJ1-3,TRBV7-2,CASSHGDSGNTIYF,TGTGCCAGCAGCCATGGCGATTCTGGAAACACCATATATTTT